This T cell receptor beta chain was identified during a study of blood T cell repertoires in COVID-19. Overall study: From T cells, B-cell-depleted T cells, or PBMCs came the material, which was cDNA or gDNA.

The CDR3 length is 16 residues. Germline V gene lookup returns CDR1 SGHKS and CDR2 YYEKEE (reference sequence). With 1 base removed from V and 5 bases from J, the gap between germline ends came to 13 bases. This clone was seen a single time. Source study methods: Estimation of nucleated cell counts was performed using reference gene primer amplification. The repertoire was sequenced with immunoSEQ multiplex PCR; TCRdb's copy has only in-frame clones and lacks some. That table gives V, J and clone size, and the DNA gave D and trimming. In the table there are approximately 150,000 clones, more than 75% of which are singletons.

The chain couples TRBV5-5 to TRBJ1-6; D remains unclear. The sequence was collected from a man aged 35 to 55 with acute or convalescent COVID-19. Sequencing was carried out using peripheral blood. The CDR3 loop is CASSLWGDRNNSPLHF. The DNA of the CDR3 is TGTGCCAGCAGCTTGTGGGGAGATCGGAATAATTCACCCCTCCACTTT.